This T cell receptor (beta chain) was documented in a study of Ad26.COV2.S vaccination and SARS-CoV-2 variants. Whole-study context: Ad26.COV2.S was injected intramuscularly once or twice, 56 days apart.

Whole-study findings and limits: Recipients of vaccine and of placebo showed similar breadth of their non-spike TCR repertoires.

Produced via immunoSEQ multiplex PCR; TCRdb's table is partial and in-frame only. The sample consists of about 470,000 clones, around 90% of them appearing once. The CDR3 spans 14 residues. CDR1 and CDR2 from the germline V gene are MNHEY and SMNVEV (reference sequence). V shed 6 bases and J shed 1 base, with 12 bases lying between them. The treatment denotes: around 19 received Ad26.COV2.S at low or high dose, single or two shots; about 5 received placebo; per-sample allocation not given. Samples came from day 63 after the first vaccine or placebo injection. Boston supplied an adult donor aged 18-55 years. With respect to this clone: Antigen: not known.

This clonotype was obtained from a person aged 18-60 years who received the Ad26.COV2.S COVID-19 vaccine or a placebo. This chain joins TRBV27 and TRBJ1-1; D ambiguous. Sequencing was performed on peripheral blood, taken in a trial of Ad26.COV2.S vaccine versus placebo. The CDR3 protein is CASSEEQTNTEAFF. Here the CDR3 DNA reads TGTGCCAGCAGCGAGGAACAGACGAACACTGAAGCTTTCTTT.